Here is one T cell receptor (beta chain) with its context. Produced via immunoSEQ multiplex PCR; TCRdb's table is partial and in-frame only. This sample carries about 120,000 clones, approximately 90% of them seen once, and the ten largest clones take about 1.1%. Germline V gene sequence: CDR1 KGHDR, CDR2 SFDVKD. Trimming cost V 1 base and J 3 bases, with 2 bases left between them. This CDR3 has 13 amino acids. This sample is drawn from a study of control samples from healthy donors and cancer patients. Specimen: PBMCs. The V call is TRBV24-1, the J call TRBJ2-2; D gene unclear. This sequence originates from a woman between 45 and 60 years old with colorectal cancer. CDR3 DNA sequence: TGTGCCACCAGTGATTTTTACACCGGGGAGCTGTTTTTT. Protein sequence: CATSDFYTGELFF.